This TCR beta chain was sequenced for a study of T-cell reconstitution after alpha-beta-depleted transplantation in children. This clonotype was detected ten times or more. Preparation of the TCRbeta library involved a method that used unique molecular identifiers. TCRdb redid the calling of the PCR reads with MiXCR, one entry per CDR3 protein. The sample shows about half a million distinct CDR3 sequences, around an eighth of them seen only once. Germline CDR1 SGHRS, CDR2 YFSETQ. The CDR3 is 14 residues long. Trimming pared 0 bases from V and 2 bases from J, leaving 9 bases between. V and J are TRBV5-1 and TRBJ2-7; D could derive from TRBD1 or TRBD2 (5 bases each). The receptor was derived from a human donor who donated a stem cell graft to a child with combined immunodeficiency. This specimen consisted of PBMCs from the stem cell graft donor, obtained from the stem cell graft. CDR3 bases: TGCGCCAGCAGCTTGGGGGGGTTCACCTACGAGCAGTACTTC. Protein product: CASSLGGFTYEQYF.